This T cell receptor (beta chain) was sequenced in a study of CD8+CD57+ T cells in acquired aplastic anemia. Study in general: Sorting CD4+ and CD8+ cells gave DNA averaging about 3.2 ug.

A note on this clonotype: The antigen remains undetermined.

Genomic DNA was employed as the template in profiling TCR beta VDJ and CDR3. TCRdb re-called the reads with MiXCR, one entry per CDR3 protein. The sample shows 89,000 or so distinct CDR3 sequences, less than 75% of them seen only once. CD8+CD57+ cell expansion had been shown by flow cytometry in patients chosen for sequencing. Looked up from germline, CDR1 is KGHDR and CDR2 is SFDVKD. The CDR3 spans 15 residues. The germline V and J ends were trimmed by 3 bases and 3 bases, with 12 bases remaining between them. Notes on the study in general: The study found no significant CD8+ Simpson's diversity difference between patients and controls.

The specimen was sorted CD4+, CD8+, or CD8+CD57+ T cells (not recorded which) from PBMCs. The sequence came from a human donor with aplastic anemia. This rearrangement joins TRBV24-1 to TRBJ2-3; no definite D call. The CDR3 DNA is TGTGCCACCAGTGATGGTGGGCCTGGGACAGATACGCAGTATTTT. This sequence encodes CATSDGGPGTDTQYF.